These T cell receptor beta chains were read from a single sample in a study of cytomegalovirus exposure and HLA in healthy donors. TCRdb's copy holds only in-frame clones and misses some; the assay was immunoSEQ multiplex PCR. The sample has around 63,000 clones; approximately 79% are singletons. The sample taken for sequencing was PBMCs. The receptors come from a woman in her twenties or thirties in good health and CMV-seronegative. Each CDR3 is given with its conserved first and last residue. The D gene is left open where the match is weak. Size values are once, few and many counts, or a class for expanded clones, and some rows have none.

J	length	size	D	V	CDR3	DNA
TRBJ2-2	14	.	TRBD1	TRBV29-1	CSVLRQGDTGELFF	TGCAGCGTCCTCCGACAGGGGGACACCGGGGAGCTGTTTTTT
TRBJ1-6	15	.	.	TRBV6-5	CASSQQGAENSPLHF	TGTGCCAGCAGTCAACAGGGCGCTGAGAATTCACCCCTCCACTTT
TRBJ1-2	16	.	TRBD1	TRBV10-3	CAISDRTGGGNYGYTF	TGTGCCATCAGTGACAGGACAGGGGGAGGAAACTATGGCTACACCTTC
TRBJ2-5	13	.	.	TRBV9	CASSVEDGGTQYF	TGTGCCAGCAGCGTAGAGGATGGCGGGACCCAGTACTTC
TRBJ2-5	14	.	TRBD2	TRBV6-6	CASSLAGGLETQYF	TGTGCCAGCAGTCTAGCGGGGGGGCTTGAGACCCAGTACTTC
TRBJ1-3	14	few	.	TRBV5-1	CASSPGSSGNTIYF	TGCGCCAGCAGCCCTGGCAGCTCTGGAAACACCATATATTTT
TRBJ2-1	14	.	.	TRBV15	CATSRSPLNNEQFF	TGTGCCACCAGCAGGAGCCCCCTAAACAATGAGCAGTTCTTC
TRBJ2-3	16	.	TRBD1	TRBV4-1	CASSPTGGGGTDTQYF	TGCGCCAGCAGCCCGACAGGGGGAGGTGGGACAGATACGCAGTATTTT
TRBJ1-1	12	.	TRBD1	TRBV29-1	CSVDIGTGKAFF	TGCAGCGTTGATATCGGGACAGGGAAAGCTTTCTTT
TRBJ1-5	14	.	.	TRBV30	CAWSKQGGDQPQHF	TGTGCCTGGAGTAAACAGGGAGGGGATCAGCCCCAGCATTTT
TRBJ1-4	17	.	.	TRBV30	CAWSVDPRQDLNEKLFF	TGTGCCTGGAGTGTAGATCCCCGACAGGACCTTAATGAAAAACTGTTTTTT
TRBJ2-3	14	.	TRBD2	TRBV6-5	CASSSGGSVDTQYF	TGTGCCAGCAGTAGCGGGGGTTCTGTAGATACGCAGTATTTT
TRBJ2-1	13	.	.	TRBV7-3	CASSYNSYNEQFF	TGTGCCAGCAGTTACAACAGCTACAATGAGCAGTTCTTC